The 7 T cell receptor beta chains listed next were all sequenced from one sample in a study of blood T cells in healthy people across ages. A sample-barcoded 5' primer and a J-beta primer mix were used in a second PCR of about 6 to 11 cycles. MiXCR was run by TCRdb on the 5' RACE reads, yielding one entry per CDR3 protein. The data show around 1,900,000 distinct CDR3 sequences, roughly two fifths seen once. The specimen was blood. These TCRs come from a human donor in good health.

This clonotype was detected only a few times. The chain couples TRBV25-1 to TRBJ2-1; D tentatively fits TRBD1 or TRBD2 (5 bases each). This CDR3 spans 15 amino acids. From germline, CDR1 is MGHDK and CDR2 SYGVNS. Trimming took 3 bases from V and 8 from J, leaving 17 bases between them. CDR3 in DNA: TGTGCCAGCAGTGACCCCGGGGCATTGACCCATGAGCAGTTCTTC. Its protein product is CASSDPGALTHEQFF.

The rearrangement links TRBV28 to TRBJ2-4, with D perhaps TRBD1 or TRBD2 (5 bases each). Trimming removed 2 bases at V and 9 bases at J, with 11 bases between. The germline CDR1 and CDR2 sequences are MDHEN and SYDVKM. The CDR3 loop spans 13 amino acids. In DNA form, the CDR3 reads TGTGCCAGCAGTTTAAACCGTGGGGGCATTCAGTACTTC. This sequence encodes CASSLNRGGIQYF.

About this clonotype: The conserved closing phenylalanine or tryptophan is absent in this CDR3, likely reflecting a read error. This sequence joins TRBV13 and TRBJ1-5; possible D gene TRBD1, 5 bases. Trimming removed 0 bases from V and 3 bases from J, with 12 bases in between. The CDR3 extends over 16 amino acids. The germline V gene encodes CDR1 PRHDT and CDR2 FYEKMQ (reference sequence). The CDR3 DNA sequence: TGTGCCAGCAGCTTAGGGGGGCCGCAGTTCAATCAGCCCCAGCATTAT. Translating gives CASSLGGPQFNQPQHY.

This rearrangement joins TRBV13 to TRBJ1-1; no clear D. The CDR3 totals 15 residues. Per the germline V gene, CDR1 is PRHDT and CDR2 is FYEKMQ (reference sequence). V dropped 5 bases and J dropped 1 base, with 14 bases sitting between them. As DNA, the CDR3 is TGTGCCAGCAGCCCGGGGATACTACAGAACACTGAAGCTTTCTTT. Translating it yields CASSPGILQNTEAFF.

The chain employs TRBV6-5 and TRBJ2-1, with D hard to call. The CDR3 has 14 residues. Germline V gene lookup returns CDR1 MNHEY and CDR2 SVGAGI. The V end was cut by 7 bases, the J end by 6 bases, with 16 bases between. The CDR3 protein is CASKKGYSSNEQFF. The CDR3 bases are TGTGCCAGCAAGAAGGGATATTCGTCCAATGAGCAGTTCTTC.

The chain's CDR3 is CASSLRQALSTDTQYF. DNA of the CDR3: TGCGCCAGCAGCTTGAGGCAGGCACTTAGCACAGATACGCAGTATTTT. The rearrangement links TRBV5-1 to TRBJ2-3; D uncertain. The CDR3 runs to 16 residues. V lost 1 base, J lost 0 bases, and 12 bases lay in between. The germline V gene has CDR1 SGHRS and CDR2 YFSETQ.

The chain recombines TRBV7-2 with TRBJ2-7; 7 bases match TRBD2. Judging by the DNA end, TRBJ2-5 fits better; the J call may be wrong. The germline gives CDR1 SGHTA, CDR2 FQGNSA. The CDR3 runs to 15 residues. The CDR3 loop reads CASSLDGGTEETQYF. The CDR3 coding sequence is TGTGCCAGCAGCTTAGACGGGGGGACGGAAGAGACCCAGTACTTC.